This is a list of T cell receptor beta chains from one sample in a study of early T cells in non-severe SARS-CoV-2 infection. Each CDR3 protein is one row after TCRdb ran MiXCR on the 5' RACE reads. The sample carries 30,000 to 40,000 distinct CDR3 sequences, approximately 9.2% recorded once. Sequenced material: whole blood. The receptors originated from an adult who was a healthcare worker with PCR-confirmed SARS-CoV-2 infection or an uninfected control (not recorded which). Each CDR3 is given with its conserved first and last residue. The order of the fields is clone size, D gene, J gene, V gene, CDR3 protein, CDR3 DNA. A D gene is named only where the DNA matches it firmly. Some rows mark clone size as missing; the rest say once, few, many or name a class of expanded clone.

many | - | TRBJ1-5 | TRBV20-1 | CSANLKASGGSNQPQHF | TGCAGTGCTAATCTGAAAGCTAGTGGGGGTAGCAATCAGCCCCAGCATTTT
- | TRBD1 | TRBJ1-6 | TRBV7-2 | CASSPRQGDSPLHF | TGTGCCAGCAGCCCCAGACAGGGGGATTCACCCCTCCACTTT
- | - | TRBJ1-6 | TRBV4-3 | CANSQGRQINSPLHF | TGCGCCAACAGCCAAGGACGGCAGATTAATTCACCCCTCCACTTT
many | - | TRBJ1-3 | TRBV7-9 | CASSVRQEESGNTIYF | TGTGCCAGCAGCGTCCGACAGGAAGAATCTGGAAACACCATATATTTT
- | TRBD2 | TRBJ2-2 | TRBV20-1 | CSARDVLAGITGELFF | TGCAGTGCTAGAGATGTACTAGCGGGTATCACCGGGGAGCTGTTTTTT
few | - | TRBJ2-1 | TRBV7-6 | CASSILGIASDYNEQFF | TGTGCCAGCAGCATACTTGGCATAGCTAGCGACTACAATGAGCAGTTCTTC
many | - | TRBJ1-1 | TRBV5-1 | CASSNGSSFTEAFF | TGCGCCAGCAGCAATGGTAGCAGTTTTACTGAAGCTTTCTTT
many | - | TRBJ2-6 | TRBV4-1 | CASSQPLQSQSGANVLTF | TGCGCCAGCAGCCAACCTCTGCAGAGCCAGTCTGGGGCCAACGTCCTGACTTTC
many | TRBD1 | TRBJ2-5 | TRBV10-3 | CAITETGDLETQYF | TGTGCCATCACTGAGACAGGGGATTTAGAGACCCAGTACTTC
few | TRBD1 | TRBJ1-2 | TRBV2 | CASTVRGLNGYTF | TGTGCCAGCACGGTTAGGGGGCTGAATGGCTACACCTTC
many | - | TRBJ1-6 | TRBV30 | CAWSRNTGSPLHF | TGTGCCTGGAGTAGGAATACGGGATCACCCCTCCACTTT
many | - | TRBJ2-5 | TRBV27 | CASSFQGGQWETQYF | TGTGCCAGCAGTTTTCAGGGTGGGCAATGGGAGACCCAGTACTTC
- | - | TRBJ1-4 | TRBV20-1 | CSARVATNEKLFF | TGCAGTGCTAGAGTTGCAACTAATGAAAAACTGTTTTTT
many | - | TRBJ2-1 | TRBV7-9 | CASRDRTALSYNEQFF | TGTGCCAGCAGAGACCGGACCGCCCTCTCCTACAATGAGCAGTTCTTC
many | - | TRBJ2-7 | TRBV9 | CASSLTEGGPYEQYF | TGTGCCAGCAGCCTCACGGAGGGGGGCCCCTACGAGCAGTACTTC
many | - | TRBJ1-1 | TRBV12-3/TRBV12-4 | CASSFTGLSFF | TGTGCCAGCAGTTTTACAGGGTTATCTTTCTTT
- | TRBD1 | TRBJ1-4 | TRBV29-1 | CSAGTGGMADEKLFF | TGCAGCGCAGGGACAGGGGGTATGGCTGATGAAAAACTGTTTTTT
- | - | TRBJ2-1 | TRBV10-3 | CASYPLVGLGNEQFF | TGTGCCAGCTACCCGTTAGTGGGCCTGGGGAATGAGCAGTTCTTC
- | - | TRBJ1-4 | TRBV9 | CASSVEGRGEKLFF | TGTGCCAGCAGCGTAGAGGGGCGCGGGGAAAAACTGTTTTTT
many | - | TRBJ2-1 | TRBV7-3 | CASSKGTYNEQFF | TGTGCCAGCAGCAAGGGTACCTACAATGAGCAGTTCTTC
- | - | TRBJ2-7 | TRBV18 | CASSPPQFYEQYF | TGTGCCAGCTCACCACCGCAATTCTACGAGCAGTACTTC
many | - | TRBJ2-3 | TRBV9 | CASSVIGDTQYF | TGTGCCAGCAGCGTAATCGGAGATACGCAGTATTTT
- | - | TRBJ2-7 | TRBV20-1 | CSASGASWSYEQYF | TGCAGTGCTAGTGGGGCTAGCTGGTCCTACGAGCAGTACTTC
few | - | TRBJ2-6 | TRBV9 | CASSVAISGANVLTF | TGTGCCAGCAGCGTCGCGATTTCTGGGGCCAACGTCCTGACTTTC
- | TRBD1 | TRBJ2-4 | TRBV18 | CASSPRQGVDIQYF | TGTGCCAGCTCACCTCGGCAGGGGGTGGACATTCAGTACTTC
- | TRBD1 | TRBJ2-7 | TRBV7-2 | CASSSGTGGFEQYF | TGTGCCAGCTCCTCCGGGACAGGGGGCTTCGAGCAGTACTTC
many | - | TRBJ2-1 | TRBV10-2 | CASRKNGDNEQFF | TGCGCCAGCAGGAAGAACGGGGATAATGAGCAGTTCTTC
- | TRBD1 | TRBJ2-5 | TRBV20-1 | CSARLLDRDGETQYF | TGCAGTGCTAGACTGCTTGACAGGGACGGAGAGACCCAGTACTTC
many | - | TRBJ2-4 | TRBV2 | CASLYRGLPLAKNIQYF | TGTGCCAGCCTCTATCGGGGACTCCCGCTAGCCAAAAACATTCAGTACTTC
many | - | TRBJ2-2 | TRBV7-8 | CASSSRDPLVGELFF | TGTGCCAGCAGCTCCCGGGACCCCCTGGTCGGGGAGCTGTTTTTT
- | - | TRBJ2-1 | TRBV20-1 | CSASHRDPRRCFF | TGCAGTGCTAGTCACAGGGACCCCCGAAGGTGTTTCTTC
many | - | TRBJ1-3 | TRBV29-1 | CSVELQRTGNTIYF | TGCAGCGTTGAATTGCAGAGGACTGGAAACACCATATATTTT
few | - | TRBJ2-1 | TRBV18 | CASSPVPATGIDEQFF | TGTGCCAGCTCACCCGTTCCCGCGACAGGCATCGATGAGCAGTTCTTT
- | TRBD1 | TRBJ2-3 | TRBV24-1 | CATSDPVGQGSTDTQYF | TGTGCCACCAGTGACCCCGTAGGACAGGGGAGCACAGATACGCAGTATTTT
many | - | TRBJ1-6 | TRBV7-2 | CASSLRIGSPLHF | TGTGCCAGCAGCCTGAGGATCGGTTCACCCCTCCACTTT
many | - | TRBJ2-3 | TRBV24-1 | CATSDLRGTDTQYF | TGTGCCACCAGTGATTTGCGGGGCACAGATACGCAGTATTTT
many | - | TRBJ2-5 | TRBV7-9 | CASSLDREETQYF | TGTGCCAGCAGCTTGGACAGAGAAGAGACCCAGTACTTC
many | - | TRBJ2-1 | TRBV27 | CASSLSFASGNEQFF | TGTGCCAGCAGTTTATCGTTTGCGAGTGGCAATGAGCAGTTCTTC
many | TRBD1 | TRBJ1-1 | TRBV2 | CASSFGTGGQETEAFF | TGTGCCAGCAGTTTTGGGACCGGAGGACAGGAGACTGAAGCTTTCTTT
many | - | TRBJ1-2 | TRBV20-1 | CSASGAGANYGYTF | TGCAGTGCTAGTGGTGCAGGTGCTAACTATGGCTACACCTTC
many | - | TRBJ2-3 | TRBV3-1 | CASSQERDQYF | TGTGCCAGCAGCCAAGAAAGGGATCAGTATTTT
- | TRBD1 | TRBJ1-2 | TRBV5-1 | CASRSAQGARRYTF | TGCGCCAGCAGGTCGGCACAGGGGGCGCGGCGCTACACCTTC
many | - | TRBJ1-2 | TRBV3-1 | CASSHRDTGHGYTF | TGTGCCAGCAGCCATCGGGACACGGGGCATGGCTACACCTTC
few | TRBD2 | TRBJ2-7 | TRBV5-1 | CASSLTSGDYEQYF | TGCGCCAGCAGCTTGACTAGCGGAGACTACGAGCAGTACTTC
many | TRBD2 | TRBJ2-1 | TRBV5-5 | CASSLYGGGAAEQFF | TGTGCCAGCAGCTTGTACGGCGGGGGGGCGGCTGAGCAGTTCTTC
- | - | TRBJ2-7 | TRBV7-2 | CASSLVRSGASSYEQYF | TGTGCCAGCAGCTTAGTCCGTAGCGGCGCAAGCTCCTACGAGCAGTACTTC
many | - | TRBJ1-2 | TRBV21-1 | CASSTGSSPPGDGYTF | TGTGCCAGCAGCACTGGGTCCTCCCCCCCGGGCGATGGCTACACCTTC
many | TRBD2 | TRBJ2-3 | TRBV10-3 | CAISGASGASTDTQYF | TGTGCCATCAGTGGTGCTAGCGGGGCGTCCACAGATACGCAGTATTTT
many | TRBD1 | TRBJ2-2 | TRBV20-1 | CSARDAGTGGPGELFF | TGCAGTGCTAGAGATGCCGGGACAGGGGGTCCCGGGGAGCTGTTTTTT
many | - | TRBJ1-2 | TRBV30 | CAWRRPNYGYTF | TGTGCCTGGAGGAGACCGAACTATGGCTACACCTTC
few | TRBD1 | TRBJ1-5 | TRBV28 | CASLRDSVTPQHF | TGTGCCAGCCTCCGGGACAGCGTTACGCCCCAGCATTTT
many | TRBD1 | TRBJ1-5 | TRBV4-3 | CASSQEGGGQQPQHF | TGCGCCAGCAGCCAAGAGGGAGGGGGCCAGCAGCCCCAGCATTTT